This TCR beta chain was found in a study of CD8 T cells in ankylosing spondylitis (dated by TCRdb to 2016 to 2017). As for the study more broadly: The study set out to find disease-linked TCR variants by profiling T cell receptor beta repertoires in ankylosing spondylitis patients and healthy donors. The whole study cohort included over a hundred healthy donors and roughly 24 ankylosing spondylitis patients. Peripheral blood was sampled, and synovial fluid was also collected from ankylosing spondylitis patients. Summary of the overall study and its limitations: Blood from ankylosing spondylitis patients appeared to be characterized by a TCR beta motif made up of several highly homologous amino acid variants. Some of the motif variants had been reported before in the synovial fluid and blood of reactive arthritis patients, a finding that suggests common disease-initiation mechanisms. The disease-linked clones had a CD8+ phenotype and were found at relatively low frequencies in peripheral blood. Significant enrichment of the disease-linked clones was reported in matched synovial fluid samples from ankylosing spondylitis patients.

This clonotype appeared a few times. It has no known antigen specificity. There are no base qualities to consult, and no much larger clone falls within one base. Sequenced using an Illumina HiSeq 2500. TCR beta libraries were prepared by quantitative 5'-RACE with molecular barcodes. The paper's data handling went like this. A new computational method, built on a probabilistic model of VDJ rearrangement, was used to identify disease-linked TCR variants. Using fastp trimming at Q25 and MiXCR clonotype assembly, TCRdb reanalyzed the public sequencing data and kept in-frame beta chains. CDR3 protein duplicates are merged, each entry listing the most common genes and DNA. These V and J calls rely on TCRdb rather than the paper's analysis. Within this sample are 150,000 to 200,000 distinct CDR3 sequences, with around a tenth of them counted one time only. The ten biggest clones cover 25% to 30% of the sample.

The germline V gene (reference sequence) supplies CDR1 SEHNR and CDR2 FQNEAQ. The V and J ends are trimmed by 5 bases and 1 base, leaving 8 bases between them. The CDR3 spans 13 residues, from the cysteine through the phenylalanine. Just CDR3 DNA is preserved here, 39 bases in frame from base 1. The source of this sequence is a male donor with ankylosing spondylitis or in good health (not recorded which). Sequenced sample: blood, either unsorted or a sorted T cell fraction (not recorded which). The rearrangement joined TRBV7-9 to TRBJ2-5, with no confident D gene call. The CDR3 loop reads CASSLPVQETQYF. The DNA is as follows: TGTGCCAGCAGCCTCCCTGTCCAAGAGACCCAGTACTTC.